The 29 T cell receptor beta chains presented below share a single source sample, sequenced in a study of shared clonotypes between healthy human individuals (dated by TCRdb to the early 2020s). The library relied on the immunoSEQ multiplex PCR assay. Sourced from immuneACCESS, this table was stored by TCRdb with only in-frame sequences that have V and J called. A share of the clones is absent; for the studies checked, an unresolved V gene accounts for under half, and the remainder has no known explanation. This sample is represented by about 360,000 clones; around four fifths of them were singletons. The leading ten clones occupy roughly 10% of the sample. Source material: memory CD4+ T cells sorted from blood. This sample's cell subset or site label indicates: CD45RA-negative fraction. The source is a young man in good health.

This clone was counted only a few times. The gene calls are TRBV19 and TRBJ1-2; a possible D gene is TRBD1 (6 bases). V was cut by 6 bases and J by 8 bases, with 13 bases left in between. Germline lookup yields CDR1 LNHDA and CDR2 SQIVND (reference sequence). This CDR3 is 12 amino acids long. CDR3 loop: CASRATGQGYTF. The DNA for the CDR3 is TGTGCCAGTAGGGCCACAGGGCAGGGCTACACCTTC. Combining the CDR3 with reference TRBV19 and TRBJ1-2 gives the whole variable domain DGGITQSPKYLFRKEGQNVTLSCEQNLNHDAMYWYRQDPGQGLRLIYYSQIVNDFQKGDIAEGYSVSREKKESFPLTVTSAQKNPTAFYLCASRATGQGYTFGSGTRLTVV.

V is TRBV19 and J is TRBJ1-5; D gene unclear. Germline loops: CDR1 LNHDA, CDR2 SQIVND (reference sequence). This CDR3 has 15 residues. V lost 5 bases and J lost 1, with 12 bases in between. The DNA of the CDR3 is TGTGCCAGTAGTCCACGCTTTGACAGCAATCAGCCCCAGCATTTT. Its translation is CASSPRFDSNQPQHF.

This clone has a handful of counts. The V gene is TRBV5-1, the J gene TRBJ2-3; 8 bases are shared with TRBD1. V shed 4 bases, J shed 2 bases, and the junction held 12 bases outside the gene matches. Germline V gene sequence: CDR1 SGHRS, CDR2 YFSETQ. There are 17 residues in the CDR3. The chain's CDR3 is CASSTPMGGQVTDTQYF. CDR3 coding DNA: TGCGCCAGCAGCACCCCTATGGGGGGACAGGTCACAGATACGCAGTATTTT. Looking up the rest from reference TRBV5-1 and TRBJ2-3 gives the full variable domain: KAGVTQTPRYLIKTRGQQVTLSCSPISGHRSVSWYQQTPGQGLQFLFEYFSETQRNKGNFPGRFSGRQFSNSRSEMNVSTLELGDSALYLCASSTPMGGQVTDTQYFGPGTRLTVL.

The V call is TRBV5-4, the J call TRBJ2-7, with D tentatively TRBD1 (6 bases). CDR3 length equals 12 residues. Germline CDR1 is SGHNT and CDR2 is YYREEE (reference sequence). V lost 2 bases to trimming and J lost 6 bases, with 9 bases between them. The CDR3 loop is CASSFFRGEQYF. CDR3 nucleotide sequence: TGTGCCAGCAGCTTCTTCAGGGGCGAGCAGTACTTC.

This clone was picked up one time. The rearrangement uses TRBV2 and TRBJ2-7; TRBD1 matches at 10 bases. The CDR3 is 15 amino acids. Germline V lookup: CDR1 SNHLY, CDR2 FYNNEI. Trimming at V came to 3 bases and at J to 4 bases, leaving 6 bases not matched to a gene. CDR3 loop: CASSDWRQGAYEQYF. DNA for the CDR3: TGTGCCAGCAGTGACTGGCGACAGGGGGCTTACGAGCAGTACTTC.

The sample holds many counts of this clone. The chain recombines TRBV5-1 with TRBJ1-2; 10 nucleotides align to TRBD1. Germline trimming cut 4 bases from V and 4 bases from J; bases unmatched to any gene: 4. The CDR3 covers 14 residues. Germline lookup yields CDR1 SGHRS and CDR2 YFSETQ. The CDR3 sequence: CASSPGQGGYGYTF. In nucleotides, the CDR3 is TGCGCCAGCAGCCCCGGACAGGGGGGCTATGGCTACACCTTC. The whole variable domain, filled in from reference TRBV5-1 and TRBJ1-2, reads KAGVTQTPRYLIKTRGQQVTLSCSPISGHRSVSWYQQTPGQGLQFLFEYFSETQRNKGNFPGRFSGRQFSNSRSEMNVSTLELGDSALYLCASSPGQGGYGYTFGSGTRLTVV.

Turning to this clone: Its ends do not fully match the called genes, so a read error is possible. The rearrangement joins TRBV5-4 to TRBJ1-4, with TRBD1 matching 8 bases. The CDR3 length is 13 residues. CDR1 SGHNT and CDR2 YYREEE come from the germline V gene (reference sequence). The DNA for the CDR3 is TGTACCAGCAGCACGGGACAGGATGAAAAACTGTTTTTT. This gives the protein CTSSTGQDEKLFF.

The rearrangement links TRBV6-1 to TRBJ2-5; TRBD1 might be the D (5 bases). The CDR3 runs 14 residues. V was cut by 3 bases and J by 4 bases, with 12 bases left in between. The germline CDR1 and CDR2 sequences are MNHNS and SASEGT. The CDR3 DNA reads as TGTGCCAGCAGTGACGCAGGGTTCCGAGAGACCCAGTACTTC. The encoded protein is CASSDAGFRETQYF.

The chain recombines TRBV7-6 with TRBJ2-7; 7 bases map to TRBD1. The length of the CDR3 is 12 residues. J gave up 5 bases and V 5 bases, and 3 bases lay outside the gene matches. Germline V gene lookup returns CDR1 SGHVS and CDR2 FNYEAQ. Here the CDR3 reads CASSHDRDEQYF. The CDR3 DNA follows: TGTGCCAGCAGCCACGACAGGGACGAGCAGTACTTC.

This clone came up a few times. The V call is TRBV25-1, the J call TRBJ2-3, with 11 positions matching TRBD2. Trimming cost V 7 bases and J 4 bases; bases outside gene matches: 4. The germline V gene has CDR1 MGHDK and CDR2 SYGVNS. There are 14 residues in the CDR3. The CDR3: CASNSGRVADTQYF. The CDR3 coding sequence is TGTGCCAGCAATAGCGGGAGGGTTGCAGATACGCAGTATTTT.

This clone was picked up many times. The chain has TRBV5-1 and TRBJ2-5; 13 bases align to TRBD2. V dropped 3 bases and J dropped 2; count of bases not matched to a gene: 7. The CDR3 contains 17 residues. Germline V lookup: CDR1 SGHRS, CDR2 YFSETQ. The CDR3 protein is CASSWGLAGNTQETQYF. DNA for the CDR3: TGCGCCAGCAGCTGGGGACTAGCGGGAAATACACAAGAGACCCAGTACTTC.

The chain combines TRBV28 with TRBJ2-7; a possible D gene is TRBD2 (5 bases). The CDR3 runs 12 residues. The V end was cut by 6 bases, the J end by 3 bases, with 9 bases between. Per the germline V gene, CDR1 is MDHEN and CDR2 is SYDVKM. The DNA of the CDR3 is TGTGCCAGCAGGAGCGGAGTCTACGAGCAGTACTTC. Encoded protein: CASRSGVYEQYF.

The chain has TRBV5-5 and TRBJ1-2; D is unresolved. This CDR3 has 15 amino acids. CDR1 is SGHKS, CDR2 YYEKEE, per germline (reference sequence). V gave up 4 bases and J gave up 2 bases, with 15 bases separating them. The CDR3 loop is CASSPQHSLNYGYTF. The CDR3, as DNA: TGTGCCAGCAGCCCCCAGCACAGCCTGAACTATGGCTACACCTTC.

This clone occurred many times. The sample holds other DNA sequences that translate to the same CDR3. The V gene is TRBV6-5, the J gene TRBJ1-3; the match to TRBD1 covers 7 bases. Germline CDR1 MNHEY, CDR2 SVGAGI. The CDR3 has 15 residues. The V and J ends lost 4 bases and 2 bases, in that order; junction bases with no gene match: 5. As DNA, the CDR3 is TGTGCCAGCAGTTCCACCGGACAGGCTGGAAACACCATATATTTT. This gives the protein CASSSTGQAGNTIYF.

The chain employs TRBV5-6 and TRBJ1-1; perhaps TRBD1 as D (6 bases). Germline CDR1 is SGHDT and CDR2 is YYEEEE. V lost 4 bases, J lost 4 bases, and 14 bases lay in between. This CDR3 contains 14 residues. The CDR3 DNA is TGTGCCAGCAGCCGAACAGGGAGGGTCACTGAAGCTTTCTTT. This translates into CASSRTGRVTEAFF.

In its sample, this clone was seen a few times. CDR3 DNA sequence: TGTGCCGTCGGGACAGGGTTGAGTGAAAAACTGTTTTTT. Translated: CAVGTGLSEKLFF. The chain carries TRBV10-3 and TRBJ1-4; 9 positions agree with TRBD1. The CDR3 is 13 residues long. The germline V gene has CDR1 ENHRY and CDR2 SYGVKD. Unmatched junction bases numbered 8, after V lost 11 bases and J lost 7 bases.

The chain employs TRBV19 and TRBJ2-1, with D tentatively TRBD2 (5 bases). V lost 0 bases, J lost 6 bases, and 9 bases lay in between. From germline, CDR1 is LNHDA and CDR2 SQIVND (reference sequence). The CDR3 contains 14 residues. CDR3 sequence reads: CASSIDIAGNEQFF. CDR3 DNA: TGTGCCAGTAGTATAGATATCGCGGGCAATGAGCAGTTCTTC.

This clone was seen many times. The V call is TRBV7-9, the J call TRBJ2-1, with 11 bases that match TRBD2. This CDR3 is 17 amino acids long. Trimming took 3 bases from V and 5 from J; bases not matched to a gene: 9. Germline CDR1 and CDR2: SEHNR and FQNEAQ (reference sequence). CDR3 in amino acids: CASSFTPLAGGHNEQFF. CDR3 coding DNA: TGTGCCAGCAGCTTCACGCCTCTAGCGGGAGGTCACAATGAGCAGTTCTTC.

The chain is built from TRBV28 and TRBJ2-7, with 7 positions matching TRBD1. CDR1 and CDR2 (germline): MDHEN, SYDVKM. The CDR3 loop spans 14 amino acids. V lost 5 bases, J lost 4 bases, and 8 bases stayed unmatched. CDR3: CASSEDRLRYEQYF. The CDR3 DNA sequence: TGTGCCAGCAGTGAGGACAGGCTTAGGTACGAGCAGTACTTC.

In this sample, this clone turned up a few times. The CDR3 DNA follows: TGTTCGAGCGGGAGAACTTACACAGATACGCAGTATTTT. This encodes CSSGRTYTDTQYF. This chain links TRBV11-3 with TRBJ2-3; 8 positions agree with TRBD2. Germline V gene data show CDR1 as SGHNT and CDR2 as YENEEA. The CDR3 spans 13 residues.

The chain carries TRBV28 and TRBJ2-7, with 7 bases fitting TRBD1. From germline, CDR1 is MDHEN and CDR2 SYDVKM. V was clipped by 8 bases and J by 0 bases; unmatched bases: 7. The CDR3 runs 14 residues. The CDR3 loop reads CASGIGQVSYEQYF. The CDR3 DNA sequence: TGTGCCAGCGGAATCGGACAGGTCTCCTACGAGCAGTACTTC.

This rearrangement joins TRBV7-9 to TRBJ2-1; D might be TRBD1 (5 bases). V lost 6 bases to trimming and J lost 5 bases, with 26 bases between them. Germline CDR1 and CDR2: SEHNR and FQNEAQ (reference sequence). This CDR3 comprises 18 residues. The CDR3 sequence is CASRYGVPVQKGNNEQFF. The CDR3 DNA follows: TGTGCCAGCAGATACGGCGTACCGGTCCAAAAGGGGAACAATGAGCAGTTCTTC.

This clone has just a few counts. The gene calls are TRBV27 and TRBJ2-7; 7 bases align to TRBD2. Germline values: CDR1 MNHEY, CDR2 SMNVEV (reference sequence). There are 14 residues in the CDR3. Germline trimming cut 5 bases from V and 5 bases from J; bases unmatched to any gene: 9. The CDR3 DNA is TGTGCCAGCAGTCCTACGACTAGCCGAGACGAGCAGTACTTC. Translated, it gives CASSPTTSRDEQYF.

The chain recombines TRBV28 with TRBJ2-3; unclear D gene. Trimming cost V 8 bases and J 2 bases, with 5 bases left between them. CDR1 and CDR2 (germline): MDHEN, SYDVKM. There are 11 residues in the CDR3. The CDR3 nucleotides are TGTGCCAGCGGGCACACAGATACGCAGTATTTT. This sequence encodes CASGHTDTQYF.

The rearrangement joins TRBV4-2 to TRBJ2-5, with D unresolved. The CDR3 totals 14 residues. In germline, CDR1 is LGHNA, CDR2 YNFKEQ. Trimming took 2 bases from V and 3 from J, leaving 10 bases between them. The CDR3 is CASSQHTSKETQYF. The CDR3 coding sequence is TGTGCCAGCAGCCAACATACCTCGAAAGAGACCCAGTACTTC.

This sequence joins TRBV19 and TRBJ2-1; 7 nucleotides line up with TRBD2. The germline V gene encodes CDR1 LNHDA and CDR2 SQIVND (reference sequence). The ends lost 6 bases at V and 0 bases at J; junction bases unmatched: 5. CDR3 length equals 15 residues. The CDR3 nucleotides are TGTGCCAGTAGGTCCAGCGGGGACTCCTACAATGAGCAGTTCTTC. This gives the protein CASRSSGDSYNEQFF.

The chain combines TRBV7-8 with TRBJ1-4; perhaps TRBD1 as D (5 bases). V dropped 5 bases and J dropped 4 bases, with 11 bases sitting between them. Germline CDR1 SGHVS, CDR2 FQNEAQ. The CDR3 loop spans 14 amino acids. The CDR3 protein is CASSTGRNNEKLFF. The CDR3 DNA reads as TGTGCCAGCAGCACAGGACGAAATAATGAAAAACTGTTTTTT.

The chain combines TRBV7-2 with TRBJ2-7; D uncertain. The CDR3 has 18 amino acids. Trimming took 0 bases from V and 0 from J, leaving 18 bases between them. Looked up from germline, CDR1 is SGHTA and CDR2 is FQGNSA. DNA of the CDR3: TGTGCCAGCAGCTTAGCTCGCGGCAGCTCATTCTCCTCCTACGAGCAGTACTTC. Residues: CASSLARGSSFSSYEQYF.

The CDR3 DNA follows: TGTGCCAGCTGGGGAGATACGCAGTATTTT. Translation gives CASWGDTQYF. This chain joins TRBV6-5 and TRBJ2-3; D not resolved. CDR1 is MNHEY and CDR2 is SVGAGI in the germline V gene. This CDR3 is 10 amino acids long. The germline V and J ends were trimmed by 8 bases and 5 bases, with 5 bases remaining between them.